A selection of T cell receptor beta chains follows, all from one sample in a study of cytomegalovirus exposure and HLA in healthy donors. The table came from immunoSEQ multiplex PCR; TCRdb's copy has only in-frame clones and leaves some out. The sample yields 150,000 to 200,000 clones, around 88% seen once. Sequencing was performed on PBMCs. These receptors originate from a woman aged 18 to 35 in good health and CMV-seronegative. Both conserved end residues are part of each CDR3. A D gene is named only where the DNA matches it firmly. Part of the rows lack a size; the others show once, few, many or a class for expanded clones.

>NA|NA|TRBV9|TRBJ2-2
CASSVGAWSGELFF
TGTGCCAGCAGCGTAGGGGCCTGGTCCGGGGAGCTGTTTTTT
>NA|TRBD1|TRBV5-1|TRBJ1-5
CASSSTGGRNQPQHF
TGCGCCAGCAGCTCTACAGGGGGCCGAAATCAGCCCCAGCATTTT
>NA|NA|TRBV30|TRBJ2-1
CAWSRGNEQFF
TGTGCCTGGAGTAGAGGCAATGAGCAGTTCTTC
>NA|TRBD2|TRBV5-1|TRBJ2-1
CASSLLAANNEQFF
TGCGCCAGCAGTTTACTAGCGGCGAACAATGAGCAGTTCTTC
>NA|TRBD1|TRBV5-1|TRBJ2-2
CASSPGTGAGELFF
TGCGCCAGCAGCCCAGGAACAGGGGCCGGGGAGCTGTTTTTT
>NA|NA|TRBV9|TRBJ1-6
CASSVGRNNSPLHF
TGTGCCAGCAGCGTAGGGCGGAATAATTCACCCCTCCACTTT
>NA|NA|TRBV2|TRBJ2-5
CAALGSSVGTQYF
TGTGCCGCCCTAGGGTCTAGCGTTGGGACCCAGTACTTC
>NA|NA|TRBV27|TRBJ1-1
CASSYRGGNTEAFF
TGTGCCAGCAGTTATAGGGGCGGGAACACTGAAGCTTTCTTT
>NA|NA|TRBV6-5|TRBJ2-7
CASSYSDSSYEQYF
TGTGCCAGCAGTTACTCGGACAGCTCCTACGAGCAGTACTTC
>NA|TRBD1|TRBV7-3|TRBJ2-3
CASSPTGTGLDTQYF
TGTGCCAGCAGCCCAACCGGGACAGGTTTAGATACGCAGTATTTT
>NA|NA|TRBV5-8|TRBJ2-7
CASRFQTASYEQYF
TGTGCCAGCAGGTTCCAGACAGCTTCCTACGAGCAGTACTTC
>NA|NA|TRBV25-1|TRBJ1-1
CASSEFMNTEAFF
TGTGCCAGCAGTGAGTTCATGAACACTGAAGCTTTCTTT
>NA|TRBD1|TRBV7-2|TRBJ2-7
CASSSPGQGRYEQYF
TGTGCCAGCAGCTCACCGGGACAGGGCCGCTACGAGCAGTACTTC
>NA|NA|TRBV7-6|TRBJ2-5
CASSLALGSEKTQYF
TGTGCCAGCAGCTTAGCTCTAGGAAGTGAGAAGACCCAGTACTTC
>NA|TRBD1|TRBV28|TRBJ1-2
CASRGQNHYGYTF
TGTGCCAGCAGGGGACAGAACCACTATGGCTACACCTTC
>once|NA|TRBV6-5|TRBJ1-1
CASSTMEGSEAFF
TGTGCCAGCAGTACTATGGAGGGGTCCGAAGCTTTCTTT
>NA|NA|TRBV5-1|TRBJ2-7
CASSPTSSEQYF
TGCGCCAGCAGCCCTACTAGCTCCGAGCAGTACTTC
>few|NA|TRBV5-8|TRBJ1-2
CASSFSQRYGYTF
TGTGCCAGCAGCTTCTCTCAGCGCTATGGCTACACCTTC
>NA|TRBD1|TRBV7-2|TRBJ2-1
CASSLSWAGTGPYNEQFF
TGTGCCAGCAGCTTAAGCTGGGCCGGGACAGGGCCCTACAATGAGCAGTTCTTC
>many|NA|TRBV29-1|TRBJ1-2
CSSIGEGQNVANYGYTF
TGCAGCTCAATAGGGGAGGGGCAGAACGTAGCTAACTATGGCTACACCTTC
>NA|NA|TRBV7-9|TRBJ2-7
CASSLASGTGGEQYF
TGTGCCAGCAGCTTAGCGTCGGGGACTGGAGGAGAGCAGTACTTC
>NA|TRBD2|TRBV10-3|TRBJ2-2
CAIAGTSNPGELFF
TGTGCCATCGCCGGGACTAGCAATCCCGGGGAGCTGTTTTTT
>once|TRBD1|TRBV9|TRBJ1-4
CASSVEGAGTPNEKLFF
TGTGCCAGCAGCGTAGAGGGGGCAGGGACCCCTAATGAAAAACTGTTTTTT
>NA|NA|TRBV4-3|TRBJ2-1
CASSQETLTSSYNEQFF
TGCGCCAGCAGCCAAGAAACTTTGACTAGCTCCTACAATGAGCAGTTCTTC